These 23 T cell receptor beta chains came from one sample sequenced in a study of OX40 agonist ivuxolimab in advanced cancers. Libraries were built with the immunoSEQ multiplex PCR assay. What TCRdb holds here is the immuneACCESS table cut down to in-frame rearrangements. Part of the clones is not present; checked against another copy, under half of the missing clones reflect an unresolved V gene, and the others are unexplained. In all, the sample holds 30,000 to 40,000 clones, and around 90% of those were seen once. The biggest ten clones account for about 35% of the sample. Here the sequenced sample was CD4+ or CD8+ T cells sorted from blood, taken in a trial of the OX40 agonist ivuxolimab. The receptors here all came from an adult with an advanced solid tumor such as melanoma, head and neck, liver or kidney cancer.

This clone has only one observation. The J gene is TRBJ1-1, the V gene TRBV7-9; D remains ambiguous. This CDR3 has 14 amino acids. Germline CDR1 is SEHNR and CDR2 is FQNEAQ (reference sequence). The ends were cut back, 0 bases at V and 1 base at J, with 6 bases in the middle. CDR3 loop: CASSLAGANTEAFF. The CDR3 nucleotides are TGTGCCAGCAGCTTAGCGGGCGCGAACACTGAAGCTTTCTTT.

Concerning this clone: At one end, the junction sequence differs from germline, possibly due to a read error. The chain combines TRBV7-7 with TRBJ2-1; D perhaps matches TRBD2 (5 bases). The CDR3 length is 13 residues. Looked up from germline, CDR1 is SSHAT and CDR2 is FNYEAQ (reference sequence). The CDR3 DNA reads as TGTGCTAGCAGTCAAGGTAGCGTCAATGAGCAGTTCTTC. Its translation: CASSQGSVNEQFF.

The chain employs TRBV20-1 and TRBJ2-1; no definite D call. The CDR3 totals 10 residues. V gave up 1 base and J gave up 8 bases, with 3 bases separating them. CDR1 and CDR2 (germline): DFQATT, SNEGSKA (reference sequence). The CDR3 bases are TGCAGTGCTAGAGTACATGAGCAGTTCTTC. Amino acid sequence: CSARVHEQFF.

This clone was seen once. The chain has TRBV9 and TRBJ2-7; D unclear. The V and J ends lost 3 bases and 2 bases respectively, with 9 bases between them. There are 13 residues in the CDR3. Germline CDR1 and CDR2: SGDLS and YYNGEE. The CDR3 region has the DNA TGTGCCAGCAGCGAGGACGGACCCTACGAGCAGTACTTC. This encodes CASSEDGPYEQYF.

The chain has TRBV19 and TRBJ2-7; TRBD2 matches 11 bases. This CDR3 is built from 16 residues. J was trimmed by 3 bases and V by 2 bases; bases with no gene match: 6. Germline V gene data show CDR1 as LNHDA and CDR2 as SQIVND (reference sequence). CDR3 in amino acids: CASSISIGTSGYEQYF. DNA for the CDR3: TGTGCCAGTAGTATAAGTATAGGGACTAGCGGCTACGAGCAGTACTTC. Supplemented by reference TRBV19 and TRBJ2-7, the full variable domain reads DGGITQSPKYLFRKEGQNVTLSCEQNLNHDAMYWYRQDPGQGLRLIYYSQIVNDFQKGDIAEGYSVSREKKESFPLTVTSAQKNPTAFYLCASSISIGTSGYEQYFGPGTRLTVT.

The chain is built from TRBV20-1 and TRBJ1-2; D is unclear. Trimming pared 4 bases from V and 5 bases from J, leaving 8 bases between. CDR3 length equals 11 residues. Germline V CDR1 and CDR2: DFQATT, SNEGSKA (reference sequence). DNA of the CDR3: TGCAGTGCTATGGGCGGGTATGGCTACACCTTC. Its translation: CSAMGGYGYTF.

V is TRBV10-2 and J is TRBJ1-5; D not resolved. Germline V gives CDR1 WSHSY, CDR2 SAAADI. Trimming pared 2 bases from V and 8 bases from J, leaving 13 bases between. The CDR3 length is 14 residues. The CDR3 loop is CASSETAAFEPQHF. The CDR3, as DNA: TGCGCCAGCAGTGAGACGGCGGCCTTTGAGCCCCAGCATTTT.

The chain has TRBV6-5 and TRBJ2-7; D is perhaps TRBD1 or TRBD2 (5 bases each). CDR3 length: 14 residues. V lost 5 bases and J lost 2, with 13 bases in between. Germline CDR1 is MNHEY and CDR2 is SVGAGI. CDR3 residues: CASSEYGDPYEQYF. Written as DNA, the CDR3 is TGTGCCAGCAGTGAATACGGGGACCCCTACGAGCAGTACTTC.

This sequence joins TRBV27 and TRBJ2-2, with D hard to call. V lost 5 bases and J lost 3, with 7 bases in between. Germline CDR1 MNHEY, CDR2 SMNVEV (reference sequence). This CDR3 comprises 13 residues. The CDR3 reads CASSAWDTGELFF. CDR3 nucleotide sequence: TGTGCCAGCAGTGCTTGGGACACCGGGGAGCTGTTTTTT.

The V call is TRBV18, the J call TRBJ2-7; the D is unclear. V lost 0 bases, J lost 6 bases, and 15 bases lay in between. This CDR3 comprises 15 residues. The germline V gene encodes CDR1 KGHSH and CDR2 LQKENI. The CDR3 DNA reads TGTGCCAGCTCACCACCGTCGGCAGGTTGGCTCGAGCAGTACTTC. Amino acids: CASSPPSAGWLEQYF.

The chain joins TRBV27 to TRBJ2-2; D unclear. V was cut by 2 bases and J by 6 bases, with 7 bases left in between. Germline-derived CDR1 and CDR2 are MNHEY and SMNVEV (reference sequence). The CDR3 is 13 amino acids. The CDR3, as DNA: TGTGCCAGCAGTTTAGGCTCGGCCGGGGAGCTGTTTTTT. Encoded protein: CASSLGSAGELFF.

This clone was found once. The gene calls are TRBV29-1 and TRBJ1-2; D is uncertain. Per the germline V gene, CDR1 is SQVTM and CDR2 is ANQGSEA. The CDR3 is made up of 13 amino acids. V was clipped by 0 bases and J by 5 bases, with 10 bases between them. The CDR3 DNA reads as TGCAGCGTTGAAGATAGCCCGGTGTATGGCTACACCTTC. Its protein is CSVEDSPVYGYTF.

This chain joins TRBV4-1 and TRBJ1-1, with D perhaps matching TRBD1 (5 bases). V lost 4 bases and J lost 1, with 13 bases in between. The CDR3 consists of 15 residues. Looked up from germline, CDR1 is MGHRA and CDR2 is YSYEKL. For the CDR3, the DNA is TGCGCCAGCAGCCGGTATGGGGGGGAGAACACTGAAGCTTTCTTT. Protein sequence: CASSRYGGENTEAFF.

The rearrangement joins TRBV7-9 to TRBJ2-1; no definite D call. Trimming shortened V by 5 bases and J by 4 bases, and 15 bases separated the two germline ends. Germline V gene lookup returns CDR1 SEHNR and CDR2 FQNEAQ (reference sequence). This CDR3 is 15 amino acids long. The CDR3 sequence is CASSPLVRPYNEQFF. The CDR3 region has the DNA TGTGCCAGCAGCCCTCTAGTCAGGCCATACAATGAGCAGTTCTTC.

The chain joins TRBV7-6 to TRBJ2-3; D may be TRBD2 (6 bases). Per germline, CDR1 SGHVS and CDR2 FNYEAQ. Trimming took off 5 bases at V and 2 bases at J, with 14 bases between the two ends. The CDR3 is 15 amino acids. Here the CDR3 DNA reads TGTGCCAGCAGCCGTAGCGGAGGCCACACAGATACGCAGTATTTT. It codes for CASSRSGGHTDTQYF.

This chain connects TRBV30 to TRBJ2-1; TRBD2 matches 10 bases. The CDR3 consists of 14 residues. V trimming: 4 bases; J trimming: 8 bases; junction bases outside the gene matches: 8. The germline V gene encodes CDR1 GTSNPN and CDR2 SVGIG (reference sequence). The CDR3 region has the DNA TGTGCCTGGAACCCTCTAGCGGGAGCAGATGAGCAGTTCTTC. It codes for CAWNPLAGADEQFF.

The chain recombines TRBV4-1 with TRBJ2-2; 7 bases map to TRBD1. The CDR3 runs 16 residues. Unmatched junction bases numbered 8, after V lost 7 bases and J lost 0 bases. Germline V gene lookup returns CDR1 MGHRA and CDR2 YSYEKL. CDR3 bases: TGCGCCAGCACCCCACTCCAGGGGGCGAACACCGGGGAGCTGTTTTTT. It codes for CASTPLQGANTGELFF.

CDR3 protein: CASKGRQGDRNEQFF. The CDR3 DNA is TGTGCCAGCAAGGGTAGACAGGGCGACAGGAATGAGCAGTTCTTC. The gene calls are TRBV2 and TRBJ2-1, with 7 bases that match TRBD1. The V segment lost 7 bases and the J segment 7 bases; nucleotides outside the gene matches: 13. The CDR3 runs to 15 residues. Looked up from germline, CDR1 is SNHLY and CDR2 is FYNNEI. Combining the CDR3 with reference TRBV2 and TRBJ2-1 gives the whole variable domain EPEVTQTPSHQVTQMGQEVILRCVPISNHLYFYWYRQILGQKVEFLVSFYNNEISEKSEIFDDQFSVERPDGSNFTLKIRSTKLEDSAMYFCASKGRQGDRNEQFFGPGTRLTVL.

The chain joins TRBV27 to TRBJ1-2; D is uncertain. Trimming took 1 base from V and 4 from J, leaving 7 bases between them. The CDR3 is made up of 13 amino acids. Germline assignment: CDR1 MNHEY and CDR2 SMNVEV (reference sequence). This CDR3 reads CASSLWVGYGYTF. The CDR3 DNA follows: TGTGCCAGCAGTTTATGGGTGGGCTATGGCTACACCTTC.

The chain carries TRBV7-6 and TRBJ2-7, with TRBD2 matching over 9 bases. V lost 5 bases, J lost 7 bases, and 15 bases stayed unmatched. The CDR3 has 16 residues. Germline V gene data show CDR1 as SGHVS and CDR2 as FNYEAQ. The CDR3 protein is CASSPGSLAGGQEQYF. The CDR3 DNA reads as TGTGCCAGCAGCCCCGGCTCCCTGGCGGGAGGGCAGGAGCAGTACTTC.

V usage is TRBV5-4 and J usage is TRBJ1-1, with D uncertain. The CDR3 has 13 amino acids. CDR1 is SGHNT, CDR2 YYREEE, per germline (reference sequence). V lost 1 base and J lost 8, with 12 bases in between. CDR3 sequence reads: CASSLSYQAEAFF. The CDR3, as DNA: TGTGCCAGCAGCTTGTCCTACCAGGCGGAAGCTTTCTTT.

A single count supports this clone. The chain carries TRBV5-6 and TRBJ2-2; D is uncertain. The CDR3 length is 13 residues. Looked up from germline, CDR1 is SGHDT and CDR2 is YYEEEE. V was cut by 2 bases and J by 4 bases, with 6 bases left in between. CDR3: CASSFDLTGELFF. The CDR3 nucleotides are TGTGCCAGCAGCTTTGACCTCACCGGGGAGCTGTTTTTT.

The CDR3 DNA reads TGTGCCAGCAGCGAGGCTTACACTGAAGCTTTCTTT. Protein: CASSEAYTEAFF. The rearrangement joins TRBV11-2 to TRBJ1-1, with D unresolved. Per germline, CDR1 SGHAT and CDR2 FQNNGV. V lost 5 bases to trimming and J lost 3 bases, with 7 bases between them. This CDR3 comprises 12 residues.